The 20 T cell receptor beta chains reported below all come from one sample, sequenced in a study of blood T cell repertoires in COVID-19. Only in-frame clones appear in the TCRdb table, and some are missing; sequencing was by immunoSEQ multiplex PCR. The table records about 180,000 clones, about 88% of them present only once. Material: PBMCs or T cells enriched from blood (not recorded which). The origin of the receptors is a woman aged 18 to 35 who had recovered from COVID-19.

The gene calls are TRBV2 and TRBJ1-6; TRBD1 might be the D (5 bases). CDR3 length: 15 amino acids. Trimming removed 7 bases at V and 0 bases at J, with 10 bases between. The germline V gene has CDR1 SNHLY and CDR2 FYNNEI. The CDR3 DNA reads TGTGCCAGCAAGGACGGGGGCTCCTATAATTCACCCCTCCACTTT. Translating gives CASKDGGSYNSPLHF.

This chain links TRBV12-3 or TRBV12-4 with TRBJ2-1; D not resolved. The V end was cut by 1 base, the J end by 13 bases, with 14 bases between. The CDR3 length is 13 residues. The CDR3 protein is CASSLGGSGPQFF. CDR3 nucleotide sequence: TGTGCCAGCAGTTTAGGCGGATCCGGCCCACAGTTCTTC.

This sequence joins TRBV6-2 or TRBV6-3 and TRBJ1-4; D is ambiguous. The CDR3 consists of 16 residues. Between the trimmed V and J ends, which lost 0 bases and 7 bases, there was a span of 15 bases. Per the germline V gene, CDR1 is MNHEY and CDR2 is SVGEGT. This CDR3 is CASSYSLREESEKLFF. Here the CDR3 DNA reads TGTGCCAGCAGTTACTCCCTGAGGGAGGAAAGTGAAAAACTGTTTTTT.

CDR3 region: CASIDRGGYGYTF. CDR3 bases: TGTGCCAGTATCGACAGGGGTGGCTATGGCTACACCTTC. The rearrangement links TRBV19 to TRBJ1-2; TRBD1 matches at 8 bases. The CDR3 runs to 13 residues. Losses at the gene ends were 7 bases for V and 4 bases for J; bases not matched to a gene: 5. Germline CDR1 reads LNHDA; CDR2 reads SQIVND (reference sequence). Using reference TRBV19 and TRBJ1-2 for the parts outside the CDR3, the full variable domain is DGGITQSPKYLFRKEGQNVTLSCEQNLNHDAMYWYRQDPGQGLRLIYYSQIVNDFQKGDIAEGYSVSREKKESFPLTVTSAQKNPTAFYLCASIDRGGYGYTFGSGTRLTVV.

CDR3 sequence reads: CASSYFPGSLNNEQFF. The CDR3 DNA reads as TGTGCCAGCAGTTACTTCCCCGGGAGTCTCAACAATGAGCAGTTCTTC. The gene calls are TRBV6-7 and TRBJ2-1, with D maybe TRBD2 (6 bases). TRBV6-7 is flagged as an ORF with uncertain function. The CDR3 is 16 residues long. V lost 1 base to trimming and J lost 5 bases, with 15 bases between them.

The chain joins TRBV28 to TRBJ1-3; no clear D. The CDR3 spans 14 residues. V lost 2 bases and J lost 8, with 13 bases in between. From germline, CDR1 is MDHEN and CDR2 SYDVKM. Written as DNA, the CDR3 is TGTGCCAGCAGTTTAGTCCGGGTCTTGGACACCATATATTTT. As protein: CASSLVRVLDTIYF.

V is TRBV30 and J is TRBJ1-1; TRBD1 matches 7 bases. V shed 4 bases, J shed 5 bases, and the junction held 7 bases outside the gene matches. Germline V gene data show CDR1 as GTSNPN and CDR2 as SVGIG (reference sequence). There are 13 residues in the CDR3. DNA of the CDR3: TGTGCCTGGAAACTAGGGGGCTGGACTGAAGCTTTCTTT. It yields the protein CAWKLGGWTEAFF.

The V and J genes are TRBV6-2 or TRBV6-3 and TRBJ2-7, with D uncertain. V was trimmed by 2 bases and J by 2 bases, leaving 4 bases between them. The CDR3 loop spans 12 amino acids. Germline CDR1 MNHEY, CDR2 SVGEGT. CDR3 amino acids: CASSYPTYEQYF. CDR3 nucleotides: TGTGCCAGCAGTTACCCCACCTACGAGCAGTACTTC.

The chain combines TRBV5-8 with TRBJ2-3, with 7 bases aligning to TRBD2. V dropped 8 bases and J dropped 3; count of bases not matched to a gene: 9. Germline loops: CDR1 SGHTS, CDR2 YDEGEE. The CDR3 runs to 14 residues. CDR3 amino acids: CARPERERTDTQYF. Here the CDR3 DNA reads TGTGCCAGACCCGAGCGGGAACGGACAGATACGCAGTATTTT.

The chain links TRBV5-6 to TRBJ2-5; TRBD2 agrees at 12 bases. The germline V gene encodes CDR1 SGHDT and CDR2 YYEEEE. The CDR3 is made up of 14 amino acids. V was clipped by 4 bases and J by 4 bases; unmatched bases: 2. As DNA, the CDR3 is TGTGCCAGCAGCGCGGGACTAGCGGGAGAGACCCAGTACTTC. Protein sequence: CASSAGLAGETQYF.

The count of this clone is one. The CDR3 loop is CASSPGLAVYNEQFF. In DNA form, the CDR3 reads TGTGCCAGCAGTCCGGGACTAGCGGTTTACAATGAGCAGTTCTTC. J is TRBJ2-1 and V is TRBV28, with 11 bases fitting TRBD2. The V and J ends lost 5 bases and 4 bases, in that order; junction bases with no gene match: 4. Germline V gene lookup returns CDR1 MDHEN and CDR2 SYDVKM. The CDR3 loop spans 15 amino acids.

The chain joins TRBV9 to TRBJ2-1; D is possibly TRBD1 (5 bases). The germline V gene encodes CDR1 SGDLS and CDR2 YYNGEE. This CDR3 has 14 amino acids. With 3 bases removed from V and 8 bases from J, the gap between germline ends came to 15 bases. CDR3 bases: TGTGCCAGCAGCGAGGACCTGTTGGGGCATGAGCAGTTCTTC. Its translation: CASSEDLLGHEQFF.

This clone has more than one count but fewer than ten. This rearrangement joins TRBV3-1 (or the pseudogene TRBV3-2) to TRBJ2-5, with a tentative D call TRBD2 (5 bases). The V and J ends lost 2 bases and 4 bases respectively, with 5 bases between them. From germline, CDR1 is LGHDT and CDR2 YNNKEL (reference sequence). CDR3 size: 12 residues. CDR3 DNA sequence: TGTGCCAGCAGCCAACGGGGAGAGACCCAGTACTTC. The encoded protein is CASSQRGETQYF.

This chain connects TRBV19 to TRBJ2-5; D unresolved. CDR1 and CDR2 (germline): LNHDA, SQIVND (reference sequence). With 5 bases removed from V and 4 bases from J, the gap between germline ends came to 8 bases. The length of the CDR3 is 12 residues. The CDR3 DNA sequence: TGTGCCAGTAGTGTAGCCGGAGAGACCCAGTACTTC. It is translated as CASSVAGETQYF.

V usage is TRBV12-3 or TRBV12-4 and J usage is TRBJ2-7, with 7 nucleotides matching TRBD1. The CDR3 totals 13 residues. V trimming: 5 bases; J trimming: 4 bases; junction bases outside the gene matches: 5. The CDR3 spells CASSGMTGYEQYF. CDR3 in DNA: TGTGCCAGCAGTGGAATGACAGGGTACGAGCAGTACTTC.

The V call is TRBV27, the J call TRBJ1-5; no clear D. The CDR3 is 13 residues long. From germline, CDR1 is MNHEY and CDR2 SMNVEV (reference sequence). With 6 bases removed from V and 0 bases from J, the gap between germline ends came to 6 bases. The CDR3 is CASSAYSNQPQHF. Written as DNA, the CDR3 is TGTGCCAGCAGCGCCTATAGCAATCAGCCCCAGCATTTT.

The CDR3 DNA sequence: TGTGCCAGCAGCTTAAGAGGGTCAGGACAGTACACTGAAGCTTTCTTT. Translating gives CASSLRGSGQYTEAFF. The chain carries TRBV7-3 and TRBJ1-1; perhaps TRBD1 as D (6 bases). Germline-derived CDR1 and CDR2 are SGHTA and FQGTGA. CDR3 length: 16 amino acids. Trimming took 1 base from V and 3 from J, leaving 15 bases between them.

The chain combines TRBV15 with TRBJ1-2; 7 positions match TRBD1. From germline, CDR1 is LNHNV and CDR2 YYDKDF (reference sequence). The CDR3 length is 17 residues. J was trimmed by 1 base and V by 0 bases; bases with no gene match: 8. The CDR3 is CATSRDQGQSFNYGYTF. The CDR3 DNA follows: TGTGCCACCAGCAGAGATCAGGGACAGAGCTTTAACTATGGCTACACCTTC.

The CDR3 nucleotides are TGTGCCAGCAGCTCAATTTCCGGGACTAGCGGGAGAACAGATACGCAGTATTTT. Its translation: CASSSISGTSGRTDTQYF. The chain is built from TRBV9 and TRBJ2-3; 14 bases are a match to TRBD2. This CDR3 is 18 amino acids long. J was trimmed by 3 bases and V by 4 bases; bases with no gene match: 10. CDR1 SGDLS and CDR2 YYNGEE come from the germline V gene. Looking up the rest from reference TRBV9 and TRBJ2-3 gives the full variable domain: DSGVTQTPKHLITATGQRVTLRCSPRSGDLSVYWYQQSLDQGLQFLIQYYNGEERAKGNILERFSAQQFPDLHSELNLSSLELGDSALYFCASSSISGTSGRTDTQYFGPGTRLTVL.

The V call is TRBV15, the J call TRBJ2-5; 7 nucleotides agree with TRBD2. Germline CDR1 reads LNHNV; CDR2 reads YYDKDF (reference sequence). The CDR3 is 16 residues long. V lost 6 bases to trimming and J lost 3 bases; unmatched junction nucleotides: 13. The DNA of the CDR3 is TGTGCCACCAGGAAATCGACCGGGACTACCGAAGAGACCCAGTACTTC. It specifies CATRKSTGTTEETQYF. The full variable domain, its missing parts supplied by reference TRBV15 and TRBJ2-5, is DAMVIQNPRYQVTQFGKPVTLSCSQTLNHNVMYWYQQKSSQAPKLLFHYYDKDFNNEADTPDNFQSRRPNTSFCFLDIRSPGLGDTAMYLCATRKSTGTTEETQYFGPGTRLLVL.